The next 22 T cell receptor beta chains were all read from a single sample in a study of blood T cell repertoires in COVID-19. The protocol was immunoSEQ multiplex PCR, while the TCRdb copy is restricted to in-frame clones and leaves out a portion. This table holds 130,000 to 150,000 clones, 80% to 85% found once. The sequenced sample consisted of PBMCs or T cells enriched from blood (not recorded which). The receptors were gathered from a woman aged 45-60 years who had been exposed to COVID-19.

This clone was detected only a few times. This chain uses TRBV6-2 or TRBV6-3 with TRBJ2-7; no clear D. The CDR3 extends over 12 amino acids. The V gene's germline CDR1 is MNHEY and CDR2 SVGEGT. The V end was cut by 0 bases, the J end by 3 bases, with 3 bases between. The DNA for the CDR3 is TGTGCCAGCAGTTACTCTTACTACGAGCAGTACTTC. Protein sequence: CASSYSYYEQYF.

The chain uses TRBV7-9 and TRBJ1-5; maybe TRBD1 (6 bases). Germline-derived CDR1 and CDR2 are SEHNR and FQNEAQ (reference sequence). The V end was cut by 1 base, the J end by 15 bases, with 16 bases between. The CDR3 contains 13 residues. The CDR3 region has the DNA TGTGCCAGCAGCTTAGGATACCGGGACAAAAGGCATTTT. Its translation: CASSLGYRDKRHF.

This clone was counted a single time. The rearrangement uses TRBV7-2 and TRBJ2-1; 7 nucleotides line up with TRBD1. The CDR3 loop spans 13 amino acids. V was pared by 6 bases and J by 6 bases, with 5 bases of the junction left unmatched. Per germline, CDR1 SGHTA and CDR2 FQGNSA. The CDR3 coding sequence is TGTGCCAGCAGTCGGGGACAGTTCAATGAGCAGTTCTTC. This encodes CASSRGQFNEQFF. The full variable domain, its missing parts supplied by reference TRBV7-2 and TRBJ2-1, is GAGVSQSPSNKVTEKGKDVELRCDPISGHTALYWYRQSLGQGLEFLIYFQGNSAPDKSGLPSDRFSAERTGGSVSTLTIQRTQQEDSAVYLCASSRGQFNEQFFGPGTRLTVL.

The CDR3 coding sequence is TGTGCCAGCAGTTCCTGGGACAGCCTTTACGAGCAGTACTTC. Its protein is CASSSWDSLYEQYF. The chain links TRBV6-5 to TRBJ2-7; TRBD1 matches at 7 bases. The ends lost 4 bases at V and 4 bases at J; junction bases unmatched: 7. Germline lookup yields CDR1 MNHEY and CDR2 SVGAGI. CDR3 length: 14 residues.

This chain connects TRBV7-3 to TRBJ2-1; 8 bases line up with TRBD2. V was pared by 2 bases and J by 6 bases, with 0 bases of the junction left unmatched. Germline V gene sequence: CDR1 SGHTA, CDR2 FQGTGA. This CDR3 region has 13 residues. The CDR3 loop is CASSLRGGNEQFF. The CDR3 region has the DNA TGTGCCAGCAGCTTACGGGGGGGCAATGAGCAGTTCTTC.

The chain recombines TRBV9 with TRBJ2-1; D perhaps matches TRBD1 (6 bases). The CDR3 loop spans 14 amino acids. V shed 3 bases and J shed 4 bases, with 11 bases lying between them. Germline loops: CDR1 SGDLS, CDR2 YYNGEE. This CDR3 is CASSDRTAYNEQFF. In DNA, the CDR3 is TGTGCCAGCAGCGACAGGACAGCATACAATGAGCAGTTCTTC. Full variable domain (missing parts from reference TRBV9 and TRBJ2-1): DSGVTQTPKHLITATGQRVTLRCSPRSGDLSVYWYQQSLDQGLQFLIQYYNGEERAKGNILERFSAQQFPDLHSELNLSSLELGDSALYFCASSDRTAYNEQFFGPGTRLTVL.

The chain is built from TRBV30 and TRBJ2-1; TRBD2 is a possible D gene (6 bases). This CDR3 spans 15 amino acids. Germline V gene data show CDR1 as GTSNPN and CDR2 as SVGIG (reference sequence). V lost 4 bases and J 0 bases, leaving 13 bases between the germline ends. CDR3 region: CAWKVGRGSYNEQFF. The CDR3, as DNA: TGTGCCTGGAAAGTCGGGCGGGGCTCCTACAATGAGCAGTTCTTC.

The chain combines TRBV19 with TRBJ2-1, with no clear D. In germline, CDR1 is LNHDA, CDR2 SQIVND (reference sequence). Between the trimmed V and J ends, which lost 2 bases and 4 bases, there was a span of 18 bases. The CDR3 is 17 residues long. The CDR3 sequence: CASSITRLSRMYNEQFF. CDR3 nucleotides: TGTGCCAGTAGTATAACCCGACTGTCCCGAATGTACAATGAGCAGTTCTTC.

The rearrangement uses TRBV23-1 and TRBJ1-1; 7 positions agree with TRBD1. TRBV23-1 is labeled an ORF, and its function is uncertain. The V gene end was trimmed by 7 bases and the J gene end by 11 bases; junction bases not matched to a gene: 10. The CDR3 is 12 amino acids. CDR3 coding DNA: TGCGCCAGCACCCCAGGGGGACAGCGGGCTTTCTTT. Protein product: CASTPGGQRAFF.

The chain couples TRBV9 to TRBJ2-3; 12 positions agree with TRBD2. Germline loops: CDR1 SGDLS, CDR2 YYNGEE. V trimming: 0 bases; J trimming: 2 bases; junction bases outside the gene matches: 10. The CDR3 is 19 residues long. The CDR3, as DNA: TGTGCCAGCAGCGTAGCTGCTAGCGGGAGGGTTAAAAACACAGATACGCAGTATTTT. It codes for CASSVAASGRVKNTDTQYF. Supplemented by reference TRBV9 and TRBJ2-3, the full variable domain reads DSGVTQTPKHLITATGQRVTLRCSPRSGDLSVYWYQQSLDQGLQFLIQYYNGEERAKGNILERFSAQQFPDLHSELNLSSLELGDSALYFCASSVAASGRVKNTDTQYFGPGTRLTVL.

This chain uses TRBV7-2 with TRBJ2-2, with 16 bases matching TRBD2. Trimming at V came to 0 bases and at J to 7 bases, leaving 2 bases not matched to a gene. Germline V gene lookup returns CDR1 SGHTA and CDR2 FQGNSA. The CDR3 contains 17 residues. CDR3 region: CASSLAGLAGGDGELFF. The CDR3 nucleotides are TGTGCCAGCAGCTTAGCGGGACTAGCGGGAGGGGACGGGGAGCTGTTTTTT. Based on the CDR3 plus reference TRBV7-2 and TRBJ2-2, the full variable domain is GAGVSQSPSNKVTEKGKDVELRCDPISGHTALYWYRQSLGQGLEFLIYFQGNSAPDKSGLPSDRFSAERTGGSVSTLTIQRTQQEDSAVYLCASSLAGLAGGDGELFFGEGSRLTVL.

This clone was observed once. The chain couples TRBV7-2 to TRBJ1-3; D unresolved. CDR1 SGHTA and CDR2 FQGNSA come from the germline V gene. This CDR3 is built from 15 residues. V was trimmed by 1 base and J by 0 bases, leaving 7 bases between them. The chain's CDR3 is CASSLGGNSGNTIYF. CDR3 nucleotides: TGTGCCAGCAGCTTAGGCGGAAACTCTGGAAACACCATATATTTT.

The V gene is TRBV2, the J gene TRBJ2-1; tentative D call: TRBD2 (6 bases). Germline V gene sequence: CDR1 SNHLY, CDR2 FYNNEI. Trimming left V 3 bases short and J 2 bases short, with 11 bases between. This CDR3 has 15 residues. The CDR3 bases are TGTGCCAGCAGTGATGCGGGACTCGCCTACAATGAGCAGTTCTTC. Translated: CASSDAGLAYNEQFF.

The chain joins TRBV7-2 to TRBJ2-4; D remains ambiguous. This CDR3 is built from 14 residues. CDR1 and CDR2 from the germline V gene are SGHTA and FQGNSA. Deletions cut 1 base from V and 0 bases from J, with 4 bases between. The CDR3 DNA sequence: TGTGCCAGCAGCTTAGGCAGAGCCAAAAACATTCAGTACTTC. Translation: CASSLGRAKNIQYF.

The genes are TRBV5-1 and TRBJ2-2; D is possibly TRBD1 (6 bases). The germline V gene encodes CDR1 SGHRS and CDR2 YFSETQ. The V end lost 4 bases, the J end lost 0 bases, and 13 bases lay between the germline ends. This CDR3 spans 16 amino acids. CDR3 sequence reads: CASSPGRGSNTGELFF. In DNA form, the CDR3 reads TGCGCCAGCAGCCCGGGCAGGGGATCGAACACCGGGGAGCTGTTTTTT.

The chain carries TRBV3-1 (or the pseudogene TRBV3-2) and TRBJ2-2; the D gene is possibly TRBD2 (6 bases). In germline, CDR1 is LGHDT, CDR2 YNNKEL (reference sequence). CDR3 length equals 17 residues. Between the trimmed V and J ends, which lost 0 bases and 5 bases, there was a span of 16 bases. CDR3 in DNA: TGTGCCAGCAGCCAAGACCGGGAGCTCCTTCCAACCGGGGAGCTGTTTTTT. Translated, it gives CASSQDRELLPTGELFF.

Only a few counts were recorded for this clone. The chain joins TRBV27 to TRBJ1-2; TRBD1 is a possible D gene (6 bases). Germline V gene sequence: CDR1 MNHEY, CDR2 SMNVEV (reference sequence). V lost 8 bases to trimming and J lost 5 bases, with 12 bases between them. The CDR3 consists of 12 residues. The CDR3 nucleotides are TGTGCCAGCGGCCCTAGGGGGTATGGCTACACCTTC. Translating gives CASGPRGYGYTF.

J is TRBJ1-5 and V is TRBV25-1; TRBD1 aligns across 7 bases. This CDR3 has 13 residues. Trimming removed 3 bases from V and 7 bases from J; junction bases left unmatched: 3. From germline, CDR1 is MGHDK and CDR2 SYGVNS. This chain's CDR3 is CASSEEGAQPQHF. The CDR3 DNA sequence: TGTGCCAGCAGTGAGGAGGGGGCCCAGCCCCAGCATTTT.

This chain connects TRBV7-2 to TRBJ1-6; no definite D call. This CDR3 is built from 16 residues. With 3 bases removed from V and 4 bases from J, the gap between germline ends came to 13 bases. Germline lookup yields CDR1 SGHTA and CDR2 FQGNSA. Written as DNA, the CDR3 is TGTGCCAGCAGCTTTCAGGAGGCCTCATATAATTCACCCCTCCACTTT. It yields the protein CASSFQEASYNSPLHF.

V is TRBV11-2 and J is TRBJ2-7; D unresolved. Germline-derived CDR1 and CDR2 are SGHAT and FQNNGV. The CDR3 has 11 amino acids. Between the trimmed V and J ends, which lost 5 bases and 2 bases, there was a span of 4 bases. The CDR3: CASSETYEQYF. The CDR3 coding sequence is TGTGCCAGCAGCGAGACCTACGAGCAGTACTTC.

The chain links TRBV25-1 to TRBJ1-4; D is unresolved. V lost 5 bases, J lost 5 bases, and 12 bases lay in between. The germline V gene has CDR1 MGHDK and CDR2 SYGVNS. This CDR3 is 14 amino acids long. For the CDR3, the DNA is TGTGCCAGCAGTATAGAGGGTCGCAATGAAAAACTGTTTTTT. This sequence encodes CASSIEGRNEKLFF.

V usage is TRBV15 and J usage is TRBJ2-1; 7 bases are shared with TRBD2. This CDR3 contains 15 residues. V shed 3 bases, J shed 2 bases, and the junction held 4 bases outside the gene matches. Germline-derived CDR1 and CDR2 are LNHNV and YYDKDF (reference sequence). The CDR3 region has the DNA TGTGCCACCAGCAGTGGCCTAGCGGCCTACAATGAGCAGTTCTTC. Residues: CATSSGLAAYNEQFF. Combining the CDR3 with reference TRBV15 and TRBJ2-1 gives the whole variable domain DAMVIQNPRYQVTQFGKPVTLSCSQTLNHNVMYWYQQKSSQAPKLLFHYYDKDFNNEADTPDNFQSRRPNTSFCFLDIRSPGLGDTAMYLCATSSGLAAYNEQFFGPGTRLTVL.